Below, one T cell receptor beta chain is given with its context. In the original workflow: Quantification of nucleated cells was approximated via reference gene primer amplification. Libraries were prepared by immunoSEQ multiplex PCR; TCRdb keeps only in-frame clonotypes and omits some of them. The V and J calls and clone size are taken from that table; D and trimming were inferred from the DNA. In the table there are over 200,000 clones, roughly 82% of which are singletons. The entry originates in a study of blood T cell repertoires in COVID-19. Whole-study context: Acute and convalescent COVID-19 samples came from the United States, Italy and Spain. In each case, the material was cDNA or gDNA derived from T cells, B-cell-depleted T cells, or PBMCs.

This CDR3 contains 14 residues. Germline CDR1 is SGHAT and CDR2 is FQDESV (reference sequence). The V gene end was trimmed by 4 bases and the J gene end by 5 bases; junction bases not matched to a gene: 5. This clonotype was sampled from a woman in her thirties or forties with acute or convalescent COVID-19. The genes are TRBV11-1 and TRBJ2-1; 7 nucleotides align to TRBD1. Sequencing used peripheral blood. The CDR3 region is CASSSITGDNEQFF. CDR3 nucleotides: TGTGCCAGCAGCTCAATCACAGGGGACAATGAGCAGTTCTTC. The entire variable domain, with the rest obtained from reference TRBV11-1 and TRBJ2-1, is as follows: EAEVAQSPRYKITEKSQAVAFWCDPISGHATLYWYRQILGQGPELLVQFQDESVVDDSQLPKDRFSAERLKGVDSTLKIQPAELGDSAMYLCASSSITGDNEQFFGPGTRLTVL.